Reported below is one T cell receptor beta chain. This clone appeared a single time. Its specific antigen is unknown. Within one base of it there is no much larger clone, and no base qualities were kept. The cohort was made up of 666 healthy bone marrow donors. All cohort members were sampled while nominally healthy, although unrecorded immune exposures were likely present. The donor tested CMV seropositive and was one of the 289 seropositive cohort members. A peripheral blood sample was provided by each donor, and peripheral blood mononuclear cells were used for TCR beta sequencing. The Qiagen DNeasy Blood Extraction Kit was used to extract genomic DNA from the blood cell samples. These data are taken from a study of cytomegalovirus exposure and HLA in healthy donors (dated by TCRdb to the late 2010s). For context, the study as a whole: An earlier analysis of 587 of the donors reported around 280 Gb of sequence data and some 110 million unique TCR beta sequences obtained from about 180 million T cells. On average, around 230,000 unique TCR beta nucleotide sequences were sequenced per donor among 398 genotyped donors of the cohort, with around 19% of those sequences being non-productive. Genome-wide SNP genotypes for about 65% of the 666 donors were used in a later genetic analysis, which treated that subset as a discovery cohort. In an earlier analysis of about 590 of the donors, high-throughput TCR beta sequencing was used to judge whether each TCR beta V gene segment behaved as functional or pseudogenic. The number of donors typed differed by locus, with 629-630 for A, B, C, DRB1 and DQB1, 522 for DQA1, 606 for DPA1, and approximately 470 for DPB1. An early release that covered roughly 600 HLA-typed donors contained 300 to 350 gigabases of sequencing data and 75 million to 100 million unique TCR sequences. Because of strong linkage in the cohort, roughly five DR-DQ haplotypes were treated as single units for association and clustering. A separate validation cohort of approximately 130 different subjects was used in addition to the 666-subject first cohort. Every repertoire in the discovery cohort had been generated on one and the same sequencing platform. Using immunosequencing, the study profiled T cell repertoires from 640 or so subjects and related those repertoires to cytomegalovirus serostatus. HLA typing covered class I and class II loci at four-digit resolution. The study combined high-throughput TCR immunosequencing, statistical association of individual TCRs with disease status, and machine learning to predict cytomegalovirus infection status. The study was designed to test whether signatures of past pathogen exposure could be identified by cataloging public T cell receptors. Of the 350 to 400 genotyped donors, 65% to 90% fell in the genetic ancestry cluster associated with self-reported Caucasian donors. The later analysis used no new phenotypic data to find candidate immune exposures, relying instead on TCR beta sequences and their occurrence across donors. Donor age, sex, ethnicity and CMV serostatus were compiled together with the repertoire data. A later analysis re-analyzed previously published TCR beta repertoires from several hundred donors and added high-resolution HLA genotyping to study TCR occurrence patterns. Here is what the overall study found, with its caveats: Cytomegalovirus status was reported to be diagnosed by the classifier with high specificity and sensitivity in both the original and validation cohorts. Correlated functional status among segregating V segments might reflect linkage disequilibrium, but an unknown experimental factor could not be ruled out. According to a later analysis, most CMV-associated TCR beta chains appeared to be HLA-restricted, and the HLA associations seemed to be driven largely by CMV exposure. While some public TCRs were present in many individuals, most TCR sequences turned up only very rarely across donors. A later genetic analysis reported fewer N-insertions in productive TCRs among donors in an Asian-associated ancestry cluster than the roughly 700-donor mean. Broadly in line with IMGT annotations, most TCR beta V segments showed up in productive rearrangements about 87% or about 30% of the time in an earlier analysis of a few hundred of the donors. In a later analysis, TCR association rates were found to vary across HLA loci, with the most associated TCRs seen for DRB1 alleles and the fewest for HLA-C alleles. V-gene and J-gene trimming of TCR beta chains was associated with a missense DCLRE1C variant in a later genetic analysis, and the association was replicated in an independent cohort. A later analysis found that HLA-associated TCR beta chains were more clonally expanded and had lower generation probabilities than equally common non-associated chains. CMV serostatus was the only immune exposure information available for the cohort. When HLA alleles, especially DR and DQ, strongly co-occurred, attributing TCR associations to individual alleles was difficult. The authors suggested that the approach could potentially be generalized to other disease states and immunological phenotypes. A few of the identified cytomegalovirus-associated TCR beta chains were confirmed in vitro to be specific for cytomegalovirus antigens. Sequencing depth was assumed to be roughly uniform across donors in the presence/absence analyses, though that assumption may not hold. The 87-base-pair reads could not distinguish some IMGT-functional V segments, including TRBV6-2 and TRBV6-3, so those segments were excluded. In a later analysis, several top co-occurrence clusters were reported to appear linked to parvovirus B19, influenza, CMV and Epstein-Barr virus. The cohort was sequenced for TCR beta chains only, and without alpha or paired-chain data the features that could be detected were limited. A later analysis associated about 18,000 TCR beta sequences with specific HLA alleles at a false discovery rate of 0.05. Because HLA typing was unavailable for some donors at each locus, only the typed subset was used in association tests. A group of highly shared sequence variants was considered likely to be a technical artifact of the sequencing pipeline. The earlier analysis of some 560 of the donors excluded fewer than 20 rarely observed V segments, including chromosome 9 orphons, because counts were too low. A total of fewer than 200 TCR beta chains were listed by the study as associated with cytomegalovirus. A further reported finding was that TCR beta sequences accurately predicted the HLA-A and HLA-B alleles for most subjects in the first cohort.

The CDR3 numbers 15 residues from cysteine through phenylalanine. The DNA shown is the 45-base CDR3, in frame from base 1. V has 6 bases trimmed and J has 4 bases trimmed; junction bases matching no gene number 11. From the germline V gene (reference sequence), CDR1 is MNHEY and CDR2 is SMNVEV. To prepare the library, the immunoSEQ multiplex PCR assay was applied. A mixture of 60 forward primers for TCR Vbeta segments and 13 reverse primers for TCR Jbeta segments was used in the multiplex PCR. A multiplex PCR assay on genomic DNA amplified the CDR3 region of rearranged TCR beta genes. Amplified TCR beta libraries were sequenced as 87-base-pair reads on the Illumina HiSeq System. The original pipeline was this. Across the 666 repertoires, a later analysis counted 80 million or so unique TCR beta chains, 8.5 million to 12 million of which were shared by at least two donors. To remove PCR and sequencing errors, raw reads were error-corrected and collapsed into unique sequences using a nearest-neighbor algorithm that merged closely related sequences. CDR3 sequences were aligned to IMGT reference sequences to assign V, D and J gene segments. For a sequence to be retained, a match of at least six nucleotides was required to both a V gene segment and a J gene segment. Rearrangements were classified as productive when the CDR3 lacked stop codons and remained in frame with V and J, and all other rearrangements were classified as non-productive. Following IMGT convention, CDR3 was defined as the stretch from the second conserved V-encoded cysteine to the conserved J-encoded phenylalanine. The earlier analysis of a few hundred of the donors excluded sequences that lacked an unambiguous match to a single V gene segment. An earlier analysis of 587 of the donors classified V segments as functional when productive rearrangements were above 56.7% and as segregating when the standard deviation between donors was above 5%. A statistical classification framework was built to diagnose cytomegalovirus status from the catalog of TCR beta chain sequences. In a later analysis, TCR nucleotide sequences were compared against IMGT/GENE-DB human TR gene sequences so that V and J genes could be assigned. A later analysis assigned CDR3 sequences and most-parsimonious VDJ recombination scenarios with the TCRdist pipeline. A later analysis defined each TCR beta chain by its CDR3 amino acid sequence plus V-gene family, and excluded reads lacking a unique V-gene family. A later analysis removed several hundred highly shared, low-generation-probability nucleotide sequences to deal with suspected cross-contamination and a sequencing artifact. A later analysis calculated a clonal expansion index for each public chain from normalized within-repertoire ranks of inferred template counts. Generation probabilities in a later analysis came from a VDJ recombination model fitted to out-of-frame rearrangements, and those results were checked against IGoR. Hypergeometric tests were used in a later analysis to score TCR-TCR, TCR-HLA and TCR-CMV co-occurrence, with a repertoire-size bias correction applied to the TCR pairs. False discovery rates were estimated in a later analysis by permuting HLA or CMV assignments 20 times. A later analysis grouped co-occurring TCRs with DBSCAN, adding TCRdist sequence similarity when clustering within HLA-allele-positive subsets. Co-occurrence clustering excluded repertoires with fewer than 30,000 or more than 120,000 public chains, plus five with anomalous nucleotide sharing. This immuneACCESS table, as held by TCRdb, lists in-frame sequences with V and J called but not all clones. Of the missing ones, under half trace to an unresolved V gene in checked studies; the others have no known cause. The V and J calls and the clone size are those of that table, but D and trimming were determined from the DNA. The sample profile shows about 300,000 clones; around 86% of them were found once. Almost 4% of the sample rests with the top ten.

The sequence links TRBV27 to TRBJ2-7; TRBD1 lines up with 8 middle nucleotides. This sequence was found in a man aged 35 to 55 in good health and CMV-seropositive. The sample comprised PBMCs. The sequenced DNA: TGTGCCAGCAGCCATGGGCAGGGGGCTCCGTACGAGCAGTACTTC. Translated, this is CASSHGQGAPYEQYF.